Listed below are T cell receptor beta chains from one sample, sequenced in a study of T cell responses to AZD1222 COVID-19 vaccine. Some clones are missing from TCRdb's copy, which holds only in-frame ones; the method was immunoSEQ multiplex PCR. The sample has approximately 140,000 clones, around 90% seen once. The sample in question was peripheral blood, obtained on day 0 of AZD1222 vaccination. These receptors were collected from an adult in good health. Each CDR3 is given without its conserved first and last residue. D genes are given only for firm matches.

D gene | J gene | V gene | CDR3 length | CDR3 protein
- | TRBJ2-3 | TRBV27 | 13 | ASSFEGSSTDTQY
- | TRBJ2-5 | TRBV27 | 15 | ASSLSQPHPQRETQY
- | TRBJ2-7 | TRBV18 | 10 | ASSSSSYEQY
- | TRBJ2-1 | TRBV6-4 | 14 | ASSDSGTHTYNEQF
- | TRBJ1-2 | TRBV30 | 12 | AWSWSATNYGYT
- | TRBJ1-2 | TRBV27 | 14 | ASSSLIGDGNYGYT
- | TRBJ1-1 | TRBV5-1 | 12 | ASSLLSANTEAF
TRBD2 | TRBJ2-7 | TRBV16 | 15 | ASSQSWPGGISYEQY
TRBD1 | TRBJ2-5 | TRBV5-1 | 16 | ASSSTHPGTGRVKTQY
- | TRBJ1-1 | TRBV7-2 | 12 | ASSLGRQNTKAF
- | TRBJ2-2 | TRBV7-8 | 12 | ASSRIRASGELF
TRBD2 | TRBJ2-7 | TRBV19 | 13 | ASSIVAGDSYEQY
TRBD2 | TRBJ2-7 | TRBV4-3 | 13 | ASSQGLADSYEQY
- | TRBJ2-5 | TRBV7-9 | 12 | ASAGSGYQETQY
- | TRBJ1-5 | TRBV27 | 11 | ASSLFRDQPQH
- | TRBJ2-1 | TRBV6-2/TRBV6-3 | 15 | ASSYSNWGFSYNEQF
TRBD1 | TRBJ2-3 | TRBV6-2/TRBV6-3 | 16 | ASSDLAGDRGLSDTQY
- | TRBJ1-2 | TRBV4-1 | 14 | ASSQFELAHPRGYT
- | TRBJ2-7 | TRBV11-2 | 12 | ASSLGAGQYEQY
- | TRBJ1-2 | TRBV19 | 11 | ASTRDGDYGYT
- | TRBJ1-5 | TRBV27 | 14 | ASRPFAGVNNQPQH
- | TRBJ2-1 | TRBV6-5 | 12 | ASGKGRDYNEQF
- | TRBJ1-5 | TRBV10-3 | 11 | AISEDRAQPQH
- | TRBJ1-1 | TRBV14 | 11 | ASSPSMNTEAF
TRBD2 | TRBJ2-1 | TRBV6-2/TRBV6-3 | 11 | ASIPGGGNEQF
- | TRBJ2-5 | TRBV27 | 12 | ASSPRGWGETQY
TRBD1 | TRBJ2-1 | TRBV6-1 | 15 | ASSEDSGDREWIILF
- | TRBJ2-5 | TRBV10-3 | 11 | AISGRTQETQY
- | TRBJ1-5 | TRBV18 | 12 | ASSLQGSGQPQH
- | TRBJ2-1 | TRBV29-1 | 12 | SVVWDPGRNEQF
- | TRBJ1-1 | TRBV4-3 | 11 | ASSQVLNTEAF
TRBD1 | TRBJ2-1 | TRBV27 | 13 | ASSFRDRGRNEQF
TRBD2 | TRBJ2-1 | TRBV7-3 | 10 | ASSSRTSMTF
- | TRBJ2-2 | TRBV7-6 | 12 | ASSLIGRTGELF
- | TRBJ1-5 | TRBV30 | 13 | AWSADPGWDQPQH
- | TRBJ1-1 | TRBV7-2 | 14 | ASSLVWVLENTEAF
TRBD1 | TRBJ2-2 | TRBV3-1/TRBV3-2 | 14 | ASSRSGQGRTGELF
- | TRBJ2-1 | TRBV4-3 | 11 | ASSQSGSQEQF
TRBD2 | TRBJ2-5 | TRBV6-2/TRBV6-3 | 11 | ASSSGTSGDQY
- | TRBJ2-6 | TRBV24-1 | 14 | ATRGPTASGANVLT
- | TRBJ2-3 | TRBV27 | 13 | ASSSPERVTDTQY
- | TRBJ1-5 | TRBV4-3 | 15 | ASSQDLSREGNQPQH
TRBD1 | TRBJ1-5 | TRBV15 | 13 | ATSTDRGGNQPQH
- | TRBJ1-2 | TRBV6-5 | 11 | ASTKGQVDGYT
TRBD2 | TRBJ2-1 | TRBV6-2/TRBV6-3 | 14 | ASSYSISGISREQF
- | TRBJ1-3 | TRBV7-9 | 10 | AIAPSGNTIY